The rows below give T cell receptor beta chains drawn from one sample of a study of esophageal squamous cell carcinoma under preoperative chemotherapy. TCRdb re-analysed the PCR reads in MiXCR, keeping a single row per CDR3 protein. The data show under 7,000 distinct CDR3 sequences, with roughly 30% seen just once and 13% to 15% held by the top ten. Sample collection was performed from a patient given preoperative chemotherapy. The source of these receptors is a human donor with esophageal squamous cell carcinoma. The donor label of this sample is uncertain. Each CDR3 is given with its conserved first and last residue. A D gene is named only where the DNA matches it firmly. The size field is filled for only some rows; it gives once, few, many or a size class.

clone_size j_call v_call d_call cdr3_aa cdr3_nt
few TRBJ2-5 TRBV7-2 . CASSLGGRTLQETQYF TGTGCCAGCAGCTTAGGAGGCCGGACTTTACAAGAGACCCAGTACTTC
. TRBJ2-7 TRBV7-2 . CARSTGKEQYF TGTGCCAGGAGCACGGGGAAGGAGCAGTACTTC
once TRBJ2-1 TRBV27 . CASSPGVVYRAKNIEFF TGTGCCAGCAGCCCGGGGGTGGTATACAGAGCCAAAAACATTGAGTTCTTC
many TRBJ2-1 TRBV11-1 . CASSLGPMDFYNEQFF TGTGCCAGCAGCTTGGGACCTATGGACTTCTACAATGAGCAGTTCTTC
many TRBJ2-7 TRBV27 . CASSFNYEQYF TGTGCCAGCAGTTTTAACTACGAGCAGTACTTC
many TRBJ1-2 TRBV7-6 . CASSRINREDGYTF TGTGCCAGCAGCCGTATTAACAGGGAGGATGGCTACACCTTC
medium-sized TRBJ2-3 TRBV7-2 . CASSLVASSTDTQYF TGTGCCAGCAGCTTAGTGGCTAGCAGCACAGATACGCAGTATTTT
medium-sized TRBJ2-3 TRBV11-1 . CASSSAPQWGLGDTQYF TGTGCCAGCAGCTCAGCCCCCCAGTGGGGGCTCGGGGATACGCAGTATTTT
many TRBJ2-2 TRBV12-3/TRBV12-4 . CASRGTPEGELFF TGTGCCAGCAGAGGTACTCCCGAGGGGGAGCTGTTTTTT
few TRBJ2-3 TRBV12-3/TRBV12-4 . CASTLRRAGQFTDTQYF TGTGCCAGCACCCTAAGGAGGGCGGGACAGTTCACAGATACGCAGTATTTT
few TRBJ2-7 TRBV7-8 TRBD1 CASSLGDRGVGEQYF TGTGCCAGCAGCTTAGGGGACAGGGGTGTCGGCGAGCAGTACTTC
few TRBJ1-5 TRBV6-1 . CASSAEVSNQPQHF TGTGCCAGCAGTGCTGAGGTTAGCAATCAGCCCCAGCATTTT
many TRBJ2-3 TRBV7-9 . CASSFLGPRTDTQYF TGTGCCAGCAGCTTTTTGGGGCCCCGCACAGATACGCAGTATTTT
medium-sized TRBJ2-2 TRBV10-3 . CAISEGAGELFF TGTGCCATCAGTGAGGGGGCCGGGGAGCTGTTTTTT
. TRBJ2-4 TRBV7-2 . CASSRGGRGNGDIQYF TGTGCCAGCAGCCGAGGGGGGAGGGGAAATGGAGACATTCAGTACTTC
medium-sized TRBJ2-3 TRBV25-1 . CASSEPSGRTDTQYF TGTGCCAGCAGTGAACCCTCGGGGAGAACAGATACGCAGTATTTT
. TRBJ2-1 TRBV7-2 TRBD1 CASSDGTGGQFF TGTGCCAGCAGCGACGGGACAGGGGGGCAGTTCTTC
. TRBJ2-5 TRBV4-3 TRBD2 CASSQDISGSSETQYF TGCGCCAGCAGCCAAGATATAAGCGGGAGTAGTGAGACCCAGTACTTC
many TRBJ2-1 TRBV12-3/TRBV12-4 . CASTPGRQDYNEQFF TGTGCCAGCACCCCAGGTCGCCAGGATTACAATGAGCAGTTCTTC
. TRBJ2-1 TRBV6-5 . CGSSSGLDEQFF TGTGGCAGCAGTTCAGGGTTAGATGAGCAGTTCTTC
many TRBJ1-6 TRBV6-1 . CASSTDYNSPLHF TGTGCCAGTTCGACTGATTATAATTCACCCCTCCACTTT
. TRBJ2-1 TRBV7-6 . CASSLVIGGRNDEQFF TGTGCCAGCAGCTTAGTTATCGGGGGGCGGAATGATGAGCAGTTCTTC
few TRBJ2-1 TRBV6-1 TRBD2 CASYNWSGRAFF TGTGCCAGCTACAATTGGAGCGGGAGGGCATTCTTC
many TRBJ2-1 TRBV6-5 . CASSYSEARTRFF TGTGCCAGCAGTTATTCGGAGGCCCGAACGCGGTTCTTC
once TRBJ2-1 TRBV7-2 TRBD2 CASSLAGGLHGEFF TGTGCCAGCAGCTTGGCGGGAGGCTTACATGGGGAGTTCTTT
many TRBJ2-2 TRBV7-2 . CASSLGSGLTGELFF TGTGCCAGCAGCTTAGGGAGCGGCCTCACCGGGGAGCTGTTTTTT
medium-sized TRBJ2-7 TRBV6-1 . CASSEASADFSYEQYF TGTGCCAGCAGTGAAGCAAGCGCGGACTTCTCCTACGAGCAGTACTTC
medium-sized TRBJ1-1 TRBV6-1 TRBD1 CASSEGWWHRGPNAQFTKDTEAFF TGTGCCAGCAGTGAAGGTTGGTGGCACAGGGGACCCAATGCCCAATTTACGAAGGACACTGAAGCTTTCTTT
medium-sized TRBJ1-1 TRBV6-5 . CASSRDPLNTEAFF TGTGCCAGCAGCCGGGACCCCCTGAACACTGAAGCTTTCTTT
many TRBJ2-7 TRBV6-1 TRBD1 CASTGTGAYNEQYF TGTGCCAGCACCGGGACAGGGGCCTACAATGAGCAGTACTTC
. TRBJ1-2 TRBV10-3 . CGGGGRWLKGYSF TGTGGAGGTGGGGGAAGATGGCTCAAGGGCTACAGCTTC
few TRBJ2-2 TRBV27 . CASSLSRMNTGELFF TGTGCCAGCAGTTTATCCCGCATGAACACCGGGGAGCTGTTTTTT
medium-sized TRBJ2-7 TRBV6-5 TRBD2 CASSYSYGGSSYEQYF TGTGCCAGCAGTTACTCATACGGCGGGAGCTCCTACGAGCAGTACTTC
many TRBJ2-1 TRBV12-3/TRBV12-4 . CASSLQGYEQFF TGTGCCAGCAGTCTACAGGGCTACGAGCAGTTCTTC
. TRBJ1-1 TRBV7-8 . CASSLVSPNTEAFF TGTGCCAGCAGCTTAGTTTCCCCGAACACTGAAGCTTTCTTT